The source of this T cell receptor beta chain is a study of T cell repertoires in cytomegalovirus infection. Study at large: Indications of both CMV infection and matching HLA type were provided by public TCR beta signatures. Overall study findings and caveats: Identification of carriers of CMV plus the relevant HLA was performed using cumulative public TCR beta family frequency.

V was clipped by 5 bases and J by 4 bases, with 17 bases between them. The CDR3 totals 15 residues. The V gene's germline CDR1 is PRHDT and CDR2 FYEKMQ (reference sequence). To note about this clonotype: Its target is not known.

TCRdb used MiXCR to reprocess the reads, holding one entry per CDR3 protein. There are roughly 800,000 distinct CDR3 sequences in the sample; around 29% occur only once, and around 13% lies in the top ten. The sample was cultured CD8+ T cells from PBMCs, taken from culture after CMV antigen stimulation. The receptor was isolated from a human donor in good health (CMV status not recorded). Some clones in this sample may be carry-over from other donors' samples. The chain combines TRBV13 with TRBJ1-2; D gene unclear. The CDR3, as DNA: TGTGCCAGCAGCGCCGGGATCGCGAACCTCTATGGCTACACCTTC. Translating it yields CASSAGIANLYGYTF. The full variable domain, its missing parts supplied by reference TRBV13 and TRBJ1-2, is AAGVIQSPRHLIKEKRETATLKCYPIPRHDTVYWYQQGPGQDPQFLISFYEKMQSDKGSIPDRFSAQQFSDYHSELNMSSLELGDSALYFCASSAGIANLYGYTFGSGTRLTVV.